One T cell receptor beta chain is described in this entry. Its target antigen remains unknown. The input lacks base qualities; no much larger clone sits a single base away. The data are from a study of CDR3 diversity in severe acne (dated by TCRdb to about 2019). The library was generated by PCR. TCRdb shows the sequencer as Illumina HiSeq 2000. In-frame beta chains were kept once TCRdb had trimmed the public reads at Q25 with fastp and called clones with MiXCR. Rows with one shared CDR3 protein collapse into an entry with the most common genes and DNA. The sample yields around 83,000 distinct CDR3 sequences; about 53% were counted once. The ten largest clones capture 11% of the sample. Per the germline V gene, SGHVS is the CDR1 and FQNEAQ is the CDR2. Including the terminal cysteine and phenylalanine, the CDR3 comprises 17 residues. This entry keeps only the CDR3 DNA: 51 bases, framed from base 1. The germline V end is reduced by 6 bases and the J end by 2 bases; junction bases left unmatched: 12.

Sequencing used blood. This receptor was identified in a male donor with severe acne vulgaris. The chain is assembled from TRBV7-8 and TRBJ2-7, with 11 junctional bases fitting TRBD2. The CDR3 reads CASSLRLAGRAPYEQYF. The nucleotides read TGTGCCAGCAGTCTAAGACTAGCGGGAAGGGCCCCCTACGAGCAGTACTTC.